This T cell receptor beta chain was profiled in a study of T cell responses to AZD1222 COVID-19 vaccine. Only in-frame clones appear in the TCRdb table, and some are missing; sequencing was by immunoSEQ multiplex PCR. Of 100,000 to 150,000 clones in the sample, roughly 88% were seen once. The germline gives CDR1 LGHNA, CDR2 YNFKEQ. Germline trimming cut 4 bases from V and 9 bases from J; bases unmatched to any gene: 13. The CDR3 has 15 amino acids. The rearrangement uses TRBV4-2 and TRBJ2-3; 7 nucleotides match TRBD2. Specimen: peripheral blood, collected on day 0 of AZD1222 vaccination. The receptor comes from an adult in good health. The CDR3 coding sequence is TGTGCCAGCAGCCCCCCCGGACTAGATCTCGGAACGCAGTATTTT. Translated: CASSPPGLDLGTQYF.